The source of this T cell receptor (beta chain) is a study of T-cell reconstitution after alpha-beta-depleted transplantation in children. Study-level points and caveats: Fresh T-cell production supplied most of the T-cell counts and diversity seen one year after transplant.

Unique molecular identifiers tagged the TCRbeta library. TCRdb reprocessed the PCR reads via MiXCR and lists one record per CDR3 protein. The sample has roughly 240,000 distinct CDR3 sequences, less than 9% seen once. This clonotype has ten or more counts. The antigen is undetermined. V shed 1 base and J 4 bases; nucleotides not matched to a gene: 4. The CDR3 contains 16 residues. Germline loops: CDR1 SQVTM, CDR2 ANQGSEA. The sample in question was PBMCs, mostly from graft donor cells, obtained 180 days after TCRalphabeta/CD19-depleted stem cell transplant. The chain recombines TRBV29-1 with TRBJ2-6, with TRBD2 matching 10 bases. The origin of this receptor is a male patient under 18 who had a stem cell transplant for acute lymphoblastic leukemia, so the T cells may come from the graft donor. In DNA, the CDR3 is TGCAGCGTTGAAGGAGCGGGGGGGCCGGGGGCCAACGTCCTGACTTTC. Translated: CSVEGAGGPGANVLTF.